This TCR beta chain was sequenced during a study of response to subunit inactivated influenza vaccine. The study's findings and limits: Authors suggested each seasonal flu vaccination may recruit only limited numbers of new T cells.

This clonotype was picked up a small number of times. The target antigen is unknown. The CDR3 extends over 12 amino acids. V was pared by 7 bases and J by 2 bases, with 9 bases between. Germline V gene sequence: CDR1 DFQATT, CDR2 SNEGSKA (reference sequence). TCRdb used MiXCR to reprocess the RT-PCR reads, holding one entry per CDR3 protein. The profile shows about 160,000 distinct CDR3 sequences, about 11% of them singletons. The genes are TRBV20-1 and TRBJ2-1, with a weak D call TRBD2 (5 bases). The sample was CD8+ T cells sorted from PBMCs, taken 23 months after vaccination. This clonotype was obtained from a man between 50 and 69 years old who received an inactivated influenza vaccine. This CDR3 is CSETGAYNEQFF. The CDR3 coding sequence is TGCAGTGAAACCGGGGCCTACAATGAGCAGTTCTTC.